This T cell receptor beta chain was captured by sequencing in a study of stem cell transplantation in POMP-related autoinflammatory disease. Clones were sequenced by immunoSEQ multiplex PCR, and TCRdb holds only the in-frame ones, with some missing. The data contain roughly 32,000 clones, 85% to 90% of them singletons. With regard to this clone: Its target is unknown.

Overall study results and limits: A trend toward lower repertoire diversity and greater clonality appeared in every analyzed T-cell subset of PRAID patients.

Unmatched junction bases numbered 7, after V lost 3 bases and J lost 3 bases. This CDR3 comprises 17 residues. CDR1 and CDR2 (germline): SGHKS, YYEKEE (reference sequence). The sample was CD4+ T cells from PBMCs, taken before stem cell transplantation. This rearrangement joins TRBV5-5 to TRBJ2-5; 14 nucleotides align to TRBD2. The sequence came from a human donor with POMP-related autoinflammation and immune dysregulation (PRAID). The DNA for the CDR3 is TGTGCCAGCAGCTCGATCGGGACTAGCGGGAGAAAAGAGACCCAGTACTTC. It yields the protein CASSSIGTSGRKETQYF.